Included here is one TCR beta chain sequence, with context. This specimen comes from a study of TIL therapy for anti-PD-1-resistant metastatic lung cancer. About the research overall: Progressing patients received lymphodepletion, expanded TIL infusion and IL-2. Patients had a median age of about 55 years (range about 35-80).

Regarding time point: pre-treatment sample, taken before nivolumab and TIL therapy. This was the immunoSEQ v3 assay. Sequencing depth was 1.5 million to 2 million read pairs for survey level, about 5-6.5 million for deep. Clones were sequenced by immunoSEQ multiplex PCR, and TCRdb holds only the in-frame ones, with some missing. The table records tens of thousands of clones, around 87% of them present only once. The specimen comprised blood, sampled at baseline. The TCR sequence derives from a person aged 25-80 years with non-small cell lung cancer.

CDR3 residues: CASSKLESYNEQFF. The CDR3 bases are TGTGCCAGTAGTAAACTTGAATCCTACAATGAGCAGTTCTTC. The chain is built from TRBV19 and TRBJ2-1, with D unresolved. V was clipped by 4 bases and J by 1 base, with 8 bases between them. The germline gives CDR1 LNHDA, CDR2 SQIVND (reference sequence). The length of the CDR3 is 14 residues.